These 17 T cell receptor beta chains came from one sample sequenced in a study of blood T cell repertoires in COVID-19. Libraries were prepared by immunoSEQ multiplex PCR; TCRdb keeps only in-frame clonotypes and omits some of them. The profile shows some 300,000 clones, 90% of them singletons. Source material: peripheral blood. These TCRs come from a woman in her forties with COVID-19, enrolled during active disease.

The chain joins TRBV13 to TRBJ2-7, with a tentative D call TRBD1 (7 bases). Germline assignment: CDR1 PRHDT and CDR2 FYEKMQ (reference sequence). The CDR3 is made up of 12 amino acids. V lost 4 bases to trimming and J lost 9 bases, with 13 bases between them. The CDR3 loop reads CASSSRQGGQYF. The CDR3 DNA sequence: TGTGCCAGCAGCTCACGACAGGGAGGGCAGTACTTC. Full variable domain (rest looked up from reference TRBV13 and TRBJ2-7): AAGVIQSPRHLIKEKRETATLKCYPIPRHDTVYWYQQGPGQDPQFLISFYEKMQSDKGSIPDRFSAQQFSDYHSELNMSSLELGDSALYFCASSSRQGGQYFGPGTRLTVT.

The genes are TRBV28 and TRBJ1-4; 10 nucleotides match TRBD1. In germline, CDR1 is MDHEN, CDR2 SYDVKM. V was clipped by 5 bases and J by 5 bases; unmatched bases: 8. This CDR3 contains 16 residues. This CDR3 reads CASSHGTGVTNEKLFF. DNA for the CDR3: TGTGCCAGCAGTCACGGGACAGGGGTCACCAATGAAAAACTGTTTTTT.

The chain couples TRBV27 to TRBJ2-1, with D possibly matching TRBD2 (5 bases). V was shortened by 5 bases and J by 1 base, with 15 bases between the two germline ends. The CDR3 contains 16 residues. CDR1 is MNHEY, CDR2 SMNVEV, per germline (reference sequence). Here the CDR3 reads CASSPPGSRSYNEQFF. The CDR3 DNA is TGTGCCAGCAGTCCCCCGGGATCCCGGTCCTACAATGAGCAGTTCTTC.

This clone has just a few counts. The genes are TRBV4-1 and TRBJ2-7; TRBD2 agrees at 10 bases. CDR3 length equals 16 residues. J lost 4 bases, V lost 4 bases, and 10 bases had no gene match. Germline-derived CDR1 and CDR2 are MGHRA and YSYEKL. CDR3 sequence (DNA): TGCGCCAGCAGCCGAGGACCTAGCGGGAGTGGGTACGAGCAGTACTTC. The encoded protein is CASSRGPSGSGYEQYF.

The chain recombines TRBV7-3 with TRBJ2-3; TRBD1 is a possible D gene (7 bases). The CDR3 extends over 13 amino acids. V dropped 4 bases and J dropped 4 bases, with 9 bases sitting between them. CDR1 is SGHTA, CDR2 FQGTGA, per germline. The CDR3 loop is CASSSGGSDTQYF. The CDR3 DNA is TGTGCCAGCAGCTCAGGGGGGTCAGATACGCAGTATTTT.

The CDR3 sequence: CASSSPSQGPYEQYF. CDR3 sequence (DNA): TGTGCCAGCAGTTCCCCCTCACAGGGTCCCTACGAGCAGTACTTC. The chain joins TRBV28 to TRBJ2-7, with D possibly matching TRBD1 (6 bases). V was clipped by 4 bases and J by 2 bases, with 15 bases between them. The germline gives CDR1 MDHEN, CDR2 SYDVKM. This CDR3 contains 15 residues.

The genes are TRBV19 and TRBJ2-2, with TRBD1 matching over 7 bases. Germline V gene sequence: CDR1 LNHDA, CDR2 SQIVND (reference sequence). V lost 2 bases to trimming and J lost 7 bases; unmatched junction nucleotides: 7. This CDR3 comprises 15 residues. CDR3 region: CASSISTGAGGELFF. The DNA of the CDR3 is TGTGCCAGTAGTATATCTACAGGGGCAGGCGGGGAGCTGTTTTTT.

This clone was observed a single time. The rearrangement links TRBV19 to TRBJ2-3, with TRBD1 as a possible D gene (8 bases). V shed 7 bases and J shed 8 bases, with 19 bases lying between them. The germline CDR1 and CDR2 sequences are LNHDA and SQIVND (reference sequence). CDR3 size: 14 residues. The DNA of the CDR3 is TGTGCCAGTACCCAGGGGGGGACAGGCCGTACGCAGTATTTT. Residues: CASTQGGTGRTQYF.

The genes are TRBV5-1 and TRBJ1-1; 7 nucleotides match TRBD1. V dropped 0 bases and J dropped 3; count of bases not matched to a gene: 5. The V gene's germline CDR1 is SGHRS and CDR2 YFSETQ. The CDR3 extends over 15 amino acids. This CDR3 is CASSLDYTGDTEAFF. The CDR3 nucleotides read TGCGCCAGCAGCTTGGACTATACAGGGGACACTGAAGCTTTCTTT. Complete variable domain (other parts from reference TRBV5-1 and TRBJ1-1): KAGVTQTPRYLIKTRGQQVTLSCSPISGHRSVSWYQQTPGQGLQFLFEYFSETQRNKGNFPGRFSGRQFSNSRSEMNVSTLELGDSALYLCASSLDYTGDTEAFFGQGTRLTVV.

The rearrangement links TRBV5-6 to TRBJ1-2; TRBD1 agrees at 7 bases. Germline V CDR1 and CDR2: SGHDT, YYEEEE. The length of the CDR3 is 14 residues. The V and J ends lost 3 bases and 7 bases, in that order; junction bases with no gene match: 9. The CDR3 loop is CASSWTGGVGGYTF. CDR3 sequence (DNA): TGTGCCAGCAGCTGGACAGGAGGAGTGGGTGGCTACACCTTC.

The genes are TRBV30 and TRBJ2-7; 8 positions agree with TRBD1. V lost 1 base and J lost 2; bases outside the gene matches: 16. CDR1 is GTSNPN, CDR2 SVGIG, per germline (reference sequence). The CDR3 is made up of 18 amino acids. The CDR3 nucleotides read TGTGCCTGGAGTGATAAATTACCCAGGGGGCCTCTTACCTACGAGCAGTACTTC. Its translation is CAWSDKLPRGPLTYEQYF.

The V and J genes are TRBV3-1 (or the pseudogene TRBV3-2) and TRBJ2-5, with 11 bases that match TRBD2. The trim removed 0 bases at V and 4 bases at J, leaving 16 bases unmatched. Germline V gene data show CDR1 as LGHDT and CDR2 as YNNKEL (reference sequence). There are 20 residues in the CDR3. CDR3 in DNA: TGTGCCAGCAGCCAAGATCCCCTAGCGGGGGGCGGCCCTTTGCGAGAGACCCAGTACTTC. As protein: CASSQDPLAGGGPLRETQYF.

The chain recombines TRBV5-1 with TRBJ2-7; the D is unclear. Per germline, CDR1 SGHRS and CDR2 YFSETQ. CDR3 length: 15 residues. Trimming cost V 0 bases and J 5 bases, with 15 bases left between them. This CDR3 is CASSLATEISDEQYF. The CDR3 DNA reads TGCGCCAGCAGCTTGGCCACGGAAATAAGCGACGAGCAGTACTTC.

V and J are TRBV4-3 and TRBJ2-7; no clear D gene. V lost 2 bases to trimming and J lost 5 bases, with 28 bases between them. The CDR3 is 19 residues long. The V gene's germline CDR1 is LGHNA and CDR2 YSLEER. The CDR3 sequence is CASSQRVGIPIGPLDEQYF. As DNA, the CDR3 is TGCGCCAGCAGCCAACGGGTAGGCATACCAATTGGTCCTCTCGACGAGCAGTACTTC.

CDR3 nucleotide sequence: TGCGCCAGCAGCCCACTCCCAGGCTACAATGAGCAGTTCTTC. It is translated as CASSPLPGYNEQFF. The V gene is TRBV5-1, the J gene TRBJ2-1; D gene ambiguous. The CDR3 runs 14 residues. V was clipped by 4 bases and J by 3 bases, with 11 bases between them. CDR1 SGHRS and CDR2 YFSETQ come from the germline V gene. Full variable domain (rest looked up from reference TRBV5-1 and TRBJ2-1): KAGVTQTPRYLIKTRGQQVTLSCSPISGHRSVSWYQQTPGQGLQFLFEYFSETQRNKGNFPGRFSGRQFSNSRSEMNVSTLELGDSALYLCASSPLPGYNEQFFGPGTRLTVL.

The count of this clone is one. V usage is TRBV6-5 and J usage is TRBJ1-6, with 7 bases fitting TRBD1. Germline-derived CDR1 and CDR2 are MNHEY and SVGAGI. The V segment lost 0 bases and the J segment 8 bases; nucleotides outside the gene matches: 4. The CDR3 spans 15 residues. The CDR3 DNA is TGTGCCAGCAGTTACTCCTCAGGGGGGTATTCACCCCTCCACTTT. Translated: CASSYSSGGYSPLHF.

This clone was observed a handful of times. This chain uses TRBV28 with TRBJ1-2, with a weak D call TRBD1 (6 bases). V lost 3 bases and J lost 0, with 11 bases in between. Germline lookup yields CDR1 MDHEN and CDR2 SYDVKM. The CDR3 is made up of 15 amino acids. CDR3 amino acids: CASSFGQRSNYGYTF. CDR3 DNA sequence: TGTGCCAGCAGTTTCGGACAGCGTTCTAACTATGGCTACACCTTC.